This record concerns one TCR beta chain sequence. The data derive from a study of blood T cell repertoires in COVID-19. Study information: Material from acute and convalescent COVID-19 was sourced from the United States, Italy and Spain.

As processed by the authors: Estimation of nucleated cell counts was performed using reference gene primer amplification. Data came from immunoSEQ multiplex PCR; TCRdb stores just in-frame clones and leaves some out. For V, J and clone size, that table is used; D and trimming come from the DNA. The data contain 90,000 or so clones, approximately 91% of them singletons. The J segment lost 7 bases and the V segment lost 10 bases, leaving 4 bases of the junction unmatched. CDR1 SNHLY and CDR2 FYNNEI come from the germline V gene. The CDR3 consists of 12 residues. The rearrangement links TRBV2 to TRBJ1-5; TRBD1 aligns across 10 bases. Sequencing was performed on peripheral blood. This receptor was obtained from a man aged 60 to 69 with COVID-19, enrolled during active disease. The CDR3 loop reads CATGQGEQPQHF. The CDR3 nucleotides read TGTGCCACAGGACAGGGGGAACAGCCCCAGCATTTT.